This TCR beta chain was sequenced in a study of blood T cells in healthy people across ages. Sample-barcoded 5' priming and a J-beta primer mix drove a second PCR of about 6 to 12 cycles. TCRdb itself ran the 5' RACE reads through MiXCR, one entry per CDR3 protein. The sample shows some 1,800,000 distinct CDR3 sequences, approximately 39% of them seen only once. The germline V gene has CDR1 SGHRS and CDR2 YFSETQ. Unmatched junction bases numbered 5, after V lost 3 bases and J lost 0 bases. The CDR3 covers 16 residues. This clonotype was counted only a few times. The sequence came from a human donor in good health. The chain couples TRBV5-1 to TRBJ2-5; 10 bases line up with TRBD1. Sequencing used blood. CDR3 nucleotide sequence: TGCGCCAGCAGCTCCTGGGACAGGGGAAACCAAGAGACCCAGTACTTC. Translating it yields CASSSWDRGNQETQYF.